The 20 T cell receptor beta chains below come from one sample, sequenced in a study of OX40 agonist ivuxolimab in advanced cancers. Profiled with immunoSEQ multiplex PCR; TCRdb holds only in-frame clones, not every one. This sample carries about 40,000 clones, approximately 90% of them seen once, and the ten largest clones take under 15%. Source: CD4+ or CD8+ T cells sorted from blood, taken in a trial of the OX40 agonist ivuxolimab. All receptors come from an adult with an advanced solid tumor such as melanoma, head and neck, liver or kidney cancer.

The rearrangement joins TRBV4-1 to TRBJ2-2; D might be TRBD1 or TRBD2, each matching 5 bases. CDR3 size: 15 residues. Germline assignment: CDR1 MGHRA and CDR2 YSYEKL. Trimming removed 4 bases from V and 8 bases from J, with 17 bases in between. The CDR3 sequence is CASSLERGTLGELFF. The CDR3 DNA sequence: TGCGCCAGCAGCCTTGAACGGGGCACCCTGGGGGAGCTGTTTTTT.

The CDR3 sequence is CASANGYTF. The CDR3 nucleotides are TGTGCCAGCGCGAATGGCTACACCTTC. The chain is built from TRBV6-5 and TRBJ1-2; D is unresolved. The CDR3 length is 9 residues. The V gene's germline CDR1 is MNHEY and CDR2 SVGAGI. V was cut by 8 bases and J by 6 bases, with 4 bases left in between.

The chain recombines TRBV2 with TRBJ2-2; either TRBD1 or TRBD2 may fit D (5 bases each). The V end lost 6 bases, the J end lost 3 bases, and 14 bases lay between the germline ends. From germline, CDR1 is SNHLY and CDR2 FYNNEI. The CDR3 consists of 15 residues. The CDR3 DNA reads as TGTGCCAGCAGCCCTGGGGACCCTGACACCGGGGAGCTGTTTTTT. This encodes CASSPGDPDTGELFF.

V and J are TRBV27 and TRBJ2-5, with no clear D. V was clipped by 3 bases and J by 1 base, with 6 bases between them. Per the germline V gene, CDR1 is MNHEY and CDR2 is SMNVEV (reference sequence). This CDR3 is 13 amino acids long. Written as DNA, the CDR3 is TGTGCCAGCAGTTTTGTGGGCCAAGAGACCCAGTACTTC. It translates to CASSFVGQETQYF.

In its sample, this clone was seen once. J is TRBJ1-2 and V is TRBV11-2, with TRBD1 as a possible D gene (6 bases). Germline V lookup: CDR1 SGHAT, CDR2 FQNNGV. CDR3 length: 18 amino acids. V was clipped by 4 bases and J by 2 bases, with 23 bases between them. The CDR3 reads CASSSLGARGFFNYGYTF. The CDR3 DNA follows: TGTGCCAGCAGCTCCCTTGGGGCCAGGGGTTTTTTCAACTATGGCTACACCTTC. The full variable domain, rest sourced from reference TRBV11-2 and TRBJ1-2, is EAGVAQSPRYKIIEKRQSVAFWCNPISGHATLYWYQQILGQGPKLLIQFQNNGVVDDSQLPKDRFSAERLKGVDSTLKIQPAKLEDSAVYLCASSSLGARGFFNYGYTFGSGTRLTVV.

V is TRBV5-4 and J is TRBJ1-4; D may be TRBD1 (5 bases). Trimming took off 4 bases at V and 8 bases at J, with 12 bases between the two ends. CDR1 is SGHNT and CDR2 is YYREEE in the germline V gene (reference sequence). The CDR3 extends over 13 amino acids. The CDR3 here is CASSAGTLEKLFF. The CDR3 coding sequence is TGTGCCAGCAGCGCCGGGACGCTGGAAAAACTGTTTTTT.

The CDR3 bases are TGTGCCAGCAGCCACCGTCGGCGTGCATGGACGATGAACACTGAAGCTTTCTTT. It translates to CASSHRRRAWTMNTEAFF. The V gene is TRBV7-9, the J gene TRBJ1-1; D ambiguous. The length of the CDR3 is 18 residues. The germline V gene has CDR1 SEHNR and CDR2 FQNEAQ (reference sequence). V was shortened by 5 bases and J by 0 bases, with 22 bases between the two germline ends.

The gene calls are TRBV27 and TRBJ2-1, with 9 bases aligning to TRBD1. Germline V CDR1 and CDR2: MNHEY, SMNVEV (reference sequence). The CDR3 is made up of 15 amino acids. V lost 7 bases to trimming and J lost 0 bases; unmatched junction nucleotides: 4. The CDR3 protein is CASTGTGSSYNEQFF. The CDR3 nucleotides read TGTGCCAGCACCGGGACAGGGAGCTCCTACAATGAGCAGTTCTTC.

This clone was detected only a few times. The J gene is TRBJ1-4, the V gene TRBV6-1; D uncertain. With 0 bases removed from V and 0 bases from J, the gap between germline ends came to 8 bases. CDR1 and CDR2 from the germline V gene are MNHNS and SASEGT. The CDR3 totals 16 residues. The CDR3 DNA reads TGTGCCAGCAGTGAAGCTCTCGCTCCAACTAATGAAAAACTGTTTTTT. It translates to CASSEALAPTNEKLFF.

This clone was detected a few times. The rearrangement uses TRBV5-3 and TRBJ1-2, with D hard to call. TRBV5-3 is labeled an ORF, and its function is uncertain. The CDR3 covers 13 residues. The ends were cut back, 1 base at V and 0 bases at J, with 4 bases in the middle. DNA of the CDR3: TGTGCCAGAAGCTTGACCGCTAACTATGGCTACACCTTC. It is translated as CARSLTANYGYTF.

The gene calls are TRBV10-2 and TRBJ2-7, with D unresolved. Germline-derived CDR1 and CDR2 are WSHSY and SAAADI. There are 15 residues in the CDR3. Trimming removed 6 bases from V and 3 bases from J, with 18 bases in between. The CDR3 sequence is CASRGTGLPNYEQYF. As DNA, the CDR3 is TGCGCCAGCAGGGGCACCGGTTTACCAAACTACGAGCAGTACTTC.

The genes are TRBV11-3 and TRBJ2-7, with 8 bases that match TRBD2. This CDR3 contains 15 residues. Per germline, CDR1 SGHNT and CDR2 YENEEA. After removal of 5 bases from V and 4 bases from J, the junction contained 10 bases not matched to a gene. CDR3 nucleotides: TGTGCCAGCAGCGGGGGACCGGGGGGGCGATACGAGCAGTACTTC. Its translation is CASSGGPGGRYEQYF.

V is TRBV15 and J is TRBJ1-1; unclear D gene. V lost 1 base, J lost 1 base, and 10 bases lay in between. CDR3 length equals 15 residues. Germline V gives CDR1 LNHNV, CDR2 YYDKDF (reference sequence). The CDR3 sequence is CATSRATDRNTEAFF. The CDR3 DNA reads TGTGCCACCAGCAGAGCTACGGACCGGAACACTGAAGCTTTCTTT.

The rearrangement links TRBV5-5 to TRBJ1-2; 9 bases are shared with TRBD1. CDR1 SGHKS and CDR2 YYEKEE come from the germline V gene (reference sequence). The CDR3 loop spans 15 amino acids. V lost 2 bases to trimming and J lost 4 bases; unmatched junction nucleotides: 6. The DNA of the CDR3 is TGTGCCAGCAGCTTTCGAGGACAGGGGTTCTATGGCTACACCTTC. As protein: CASSFRGQGFYGYTF.

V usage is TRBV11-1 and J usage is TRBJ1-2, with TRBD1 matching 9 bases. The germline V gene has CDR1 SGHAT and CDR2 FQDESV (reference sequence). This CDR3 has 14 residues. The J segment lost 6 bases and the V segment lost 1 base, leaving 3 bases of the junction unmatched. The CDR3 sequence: CASSLGTGVDGYTF. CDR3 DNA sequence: TGTGCCAGCAGCTTAGGGACAGGGGTGGATGGCTACACCTTC.

The CDR3 is CASSPAGGGETQYF. DNA of the CDR3: TGTGCCAGCAGCCCAGCCGGGGGAGGAGAGACCCAGTACTTC. The chain employs TRBV27 and TRBJ2-5; TRBD2 is a possible D gene (6 bases). The ends were cut back, 6 bases at V and 4 bases at J, with 15 bases in the middle. This CDR3 region has 14 residues. Germline CDR1 MNHEY, CDR2 SMNVEV (reference sequence).

The CDR3 nucleotides are TGTGCCAGTAGTATGTGGAGTAGGGGGCACTTTAACACTGAAGCTTTCTTT. Translating gives CASSMWSRGHFNTEAFF. The rearrangement joins TRBV19 to TRBJ1-1; 7 bases fit TRBD1. Germline V lookup: CDR1 LNHDA, CDR2 SQIVND (reference sequence). The CDR3 runs to 17 residues. V lost 3 bases, J lost 2 bases, and 12 bases stayed unmatched.

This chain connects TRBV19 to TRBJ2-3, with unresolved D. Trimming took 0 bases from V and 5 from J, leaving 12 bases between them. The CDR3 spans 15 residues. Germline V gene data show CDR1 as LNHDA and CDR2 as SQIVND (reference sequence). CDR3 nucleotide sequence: TGTGCCAGTAGTATAGACGCTGGACCACAAGATACGCAGTATTTT. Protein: CASSIDAGPQDTQYF.

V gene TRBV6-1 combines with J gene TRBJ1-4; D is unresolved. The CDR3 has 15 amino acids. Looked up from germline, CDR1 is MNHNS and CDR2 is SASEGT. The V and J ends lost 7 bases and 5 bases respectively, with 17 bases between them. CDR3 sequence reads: CASNRPSDGNEKLFF. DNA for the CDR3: TGTGCCAGCAATAGGCCATCAGACGGGAATGAAAAACTGTTTTTT.

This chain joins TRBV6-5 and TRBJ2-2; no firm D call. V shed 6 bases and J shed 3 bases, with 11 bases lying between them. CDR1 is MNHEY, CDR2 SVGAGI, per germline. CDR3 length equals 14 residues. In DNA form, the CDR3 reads TGTGCCAGCAGCCCCTTGAAGTACACCGGGGAGCTGTTTTTT. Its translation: CASSPLKYTGELFF.